What follows are 8 T cell receptor beta chains derived from one specimen sequenced in a study of blood T cells in healthy people across ages. PCR was performed a second time for about 7 to 11 cycles using a sample-barcoded 5' primer and a J-beta primer mix. TCRdb passed the 5' RACE reads through MiXCR, listing each CDR3 protein once. The sample contains approximately 800,000 distinct CDR3 sequences, 53% of which appear only once. The sample was blood. These receptors were taken from a man older than 75 in good health.

The chain combines TRBV7-3 with TRBJ2-3, with TRBD2 identical over 8 bases. The J segment lost 4 bases and the V segment lost 5 bases, leaving 11 bases of the junction unmatched. The CDR3 spans 16 residues. Germline assignment: CDR1 SGHTA and CDR2 FQGTGA. CDR3: CASSKGLAGGSDTQYF. CDR3 sequence (DNA): TGTGCCAGCAGCAAGGGACTGGCGGGAGGCTCAGATACGCAGTATTTT.

The CDR3 sequence is CAGATGLTTQYF. Here the CDR3 DNA reads TGTGCCGGTGCGACGGGGCTTACGACGCAGTACTTC. The genes are TRBV2 and TRBJ2-5; D may match TRBD1 or TRBD2 (5 bases each). V was trimmed by 11 bases and J by 11 bases, leaving 21 bases between them. CDR3 size: 12 residues. Germline lookup yields CDR1 SNHLY and CDR2 FYNNEI.

The chain carries TRBV4-1 and TRBJ2-5; perhaps TRBD1 as D (6 bases). The CDR3 extends over 16 amino acids. Trimming cost V 0 bases and J 2 bases, with 13 bases left between them. Germline loops: CDR1 MGHRA, CDR2 YSYEKL. The CDR3 coding sequence is TGCGCCAGCAGCCAAGATCGGAGCAGGGGACAAGAGACCCAGTACTTC. Translating gives CASSQDRSRGQETQYF.

The table lists this clonotype with many counts. V is TRBV20-1 and J is TRBJ2-7; TRBD1 agrees at 9 bases. The CDR3 has 13 amino acids. CDR1 and CDR2 from the germline V gene are DFQATT and SNEGSKA (reference sequence). V lost 5 bases to trimming and J lost 3 bases; unmatched junction nucleotides: 5. CDR3 in amino acids: CSARPGQGYEQYF. Written as DNA, the CDR3 is TGCAGTGCTCGCCCGGGACAGGGCTACGAGCAGTACTTC.

This clonotype was recorded once. This rearrangement joins TRBV27 to TRBJ2-6; TRBD1 might be the D (5 bases). Deletions cut 4 bases from V and 0 bases from J, with 13 bases between. This CDR3 is 17 amino acids long. Germline V gene data show CDR1 as MNHEY and CDR2 as SMNVEV (reference sequence). The CDR3 DNA is TGTGCCAGCAGTTGGGGCAGGGCAAACTCTGGGGCCAACGTCCTGACTTTC. Translating gives CASSWGRANSGANVLTF. Filled out from reference TRBV27 and TRBJ2-6, the complete variable domain reads EAQVTQNPRYLITVTGKKLTVTCSQNMNHEYMSWYRQDPGLGLRQIYYSMNVEVTDKGDVPEGYKVSRKEKRNFPLILESPSPNQTSLYFCASSWGRANSGANVLTFGAGSRLTVL.

The sample holds many counts of this clonotype. V gene TRBV10-3 combines with J gene TRBJ2-1; TRBD2 aligns across 7 bases. The CDR3 has 14 residues. V lost 8 bases, J lost 8 bases, and 12 bases stayed unmatched. The germline gives CDR1 ENHRY, CDR2 SYGVKD. The CDR3 loop is CAIGAAGVLDEQFF. DNA of the CDR3: TGTGCCATCGGGGCCGCGGGAGTTTTGGATGAGCAGTTCTTC.

Only a few counts were recorded for this clonotype. The genes are TRBV5-1 and TRBJ2-4; the match to TRBD1 covers 8 bases. This CDR3 has 14 residues. Germline V gene sequence: CDR1 SGHRS, CDR2 YFSETQ. The V and J ends lost 1 base and 8 bases, in that order; junction bases with no gene match: 5. The CDR3 region is CASSLITGGDIQYF. CDR3 DNA: TGCGCCAGCAGCTTGATTACAGGGGGTGACATTCAGTACTTC.

Notes on this clonotype: Its ends do not fully match the called genes, so a read error is possible. The V and J genes are TRBV12-3 or TRBV12-4 and TRBJ2-7, with 7 bases identical to TRBD2. The end of the DNA aligns better with TRBJ2-5, so the J call may be wrong. The CDR3 covers 12 residues. The DNA of the CDR3 is TGTACCAGCAACCCTCCGGGGGGGACCCAGTACTTC. This sequence encodes CTSNPPGGTQYF.